This T cell receptor beta chain was identified in a study of blood T cell repertoires in COVID-19. As for the study in general: Specimens from acute and convalescent COVID-19 originated in the United States, Italy and Spain. Sample material is recorded as cDNA or gDNA derived from T cells, B-cell-depleted T cells, or PBMCs.

As processed by the authors: Using reference gene primer amplification, nucleated cell counts were estimated. Here immunoSEQ multiplex PCR was the method, and the copy in TCRdb shows in-frame clones only, minus some. V and J calls and clone size are those listed in that table; D and trimming were worked out from the DNA. The profile shows 65,000 to 75,000 clones, around 78% of them singletons. The germline V gene has CDR1 LNHDA and CDR2 SQIVND (reference sequence). This CDR3 is 15 amino acids long. Deletions cut 10 bases from V and 0 bases from J, with 18 bases between. This clone has a single count. This receptor was obtained from a human donor in a cohort sampled during active COVID-19. The sample comprised peripheral blood. The chain carries TRBV19 and TRBJ1-2; the D gene is possibly TRBD1 (6 bases). CDR3 residues: CATGTPLKSNYGYTF. CDR3 coding DNA: TGTGCCACCGGGACACCGTTAAAATCTAACTATGGCTACACCTTC. The variable domain in full, with the rest retrieved from reference TRBV19 and TRBJ1-2, is DGGITQSPKYLFRKEGQNVTLSCEQNLNHDAMYWYRQDPGQGLRLIYYSQIVNDFQKGDIAEGYSVSREKKESFPLTVTSAQKNPTAFYLCATGTPLKSNYGYTFGSGTRLTVV.